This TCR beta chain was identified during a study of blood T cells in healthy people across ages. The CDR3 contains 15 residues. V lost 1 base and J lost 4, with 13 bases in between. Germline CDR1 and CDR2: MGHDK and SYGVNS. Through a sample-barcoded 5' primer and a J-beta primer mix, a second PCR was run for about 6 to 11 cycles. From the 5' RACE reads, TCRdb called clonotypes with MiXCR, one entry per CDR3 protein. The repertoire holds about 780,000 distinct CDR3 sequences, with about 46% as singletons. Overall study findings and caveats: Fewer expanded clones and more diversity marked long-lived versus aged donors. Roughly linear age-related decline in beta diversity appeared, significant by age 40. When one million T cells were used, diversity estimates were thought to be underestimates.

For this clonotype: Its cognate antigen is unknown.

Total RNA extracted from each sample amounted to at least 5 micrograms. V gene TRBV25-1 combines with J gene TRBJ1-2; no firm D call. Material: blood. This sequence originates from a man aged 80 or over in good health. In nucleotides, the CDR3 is TGTGCCAGCAGTGAATCGGGCAGGTCCCTCTATGGCTACACCTTC. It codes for CASSESGRSLYGYTF.